This T cell receptor (beta chain) was identified in a study of cytomegalovirus exposure and HLA in healthy donors. In its sample, this clone was seen once. The CDR3 sequence is 17 residues long. Germline V CDR1 and CDR2: SEHNR, FQNEAQ (reference sequence). Germline trimming cut 1 base from V and 2 bases from J; bases unmatched to any gene: 7. The data were produced by immunoSEQ multiplex PCR, yet TCRdb's version contains in-frame clones alone and is incomplete. In the table there are some 150,000 clones, about 95% of which are singletons. This clonotype was sampled from a man in his late teens or twenties in good health and CMV-seropositive. The chain uses TRBV7-9 and TRBJ2-2; 7 nucleotides match TRBD2. Source material: PBMCs. In DNA, the CDR3 is TGTGCCAGCAGCTTAGGATCTAGCGGCACTAACACCGGGGAGCTGTTTTTT. It is translated as CASSLGSSGTNTGELFF.